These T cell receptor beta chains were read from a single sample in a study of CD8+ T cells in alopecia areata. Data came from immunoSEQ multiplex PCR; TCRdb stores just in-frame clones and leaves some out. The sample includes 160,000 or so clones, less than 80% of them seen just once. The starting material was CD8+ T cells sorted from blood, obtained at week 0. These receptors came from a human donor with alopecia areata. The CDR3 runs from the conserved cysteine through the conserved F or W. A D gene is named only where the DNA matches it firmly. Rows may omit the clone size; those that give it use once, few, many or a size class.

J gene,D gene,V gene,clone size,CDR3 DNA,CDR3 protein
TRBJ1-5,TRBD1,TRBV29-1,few,TGCAGCGTTGTCGCAGGGGGGTTCAATCAGCCCCAGCATTTT,CSVVAGGFNQPQHF
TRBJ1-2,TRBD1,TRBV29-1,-,TGCAGCGGCGGGACAGGGGGGCGGGGCTACACCTTC,CSGGTGGRGYTF
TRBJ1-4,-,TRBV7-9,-,TGTGCCAGCAGTCCGACGGTGACTAATGAAAAACTGTTTTTT,CASSPTVTNEKLFF
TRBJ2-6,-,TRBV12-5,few,TGTGCTAGTGGCACCCCCCGTAACCGGGACAACTCTGGGGCCAACGTCCTGACTTTC,CASGTPRNRDNSGANVLTF
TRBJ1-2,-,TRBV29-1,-,TGCAGCGTTGATTTGGGGCAAAGCTATGGCTACACCTTC,CSVDLGQSYGYTF
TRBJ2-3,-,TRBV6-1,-,TGTGCCAGCGCCTCGTGGGGCACAGATACGCAGTATTTT,CASASWGTDTQYF
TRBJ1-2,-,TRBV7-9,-,TGTGCCAGCAGTATCGGGACTCAACTTAACTATGGCTACACCTTC,CASSIGTQLNYGYTF
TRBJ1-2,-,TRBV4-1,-,TGCGCCAGCAGCCCGAGTGGGTCCTATGGCTACACCTTC,CASSPSGSYGYTF
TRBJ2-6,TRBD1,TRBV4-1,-,TGCGCCAGCAGCCAAGCGACAGGGACAACCGTCTCTGGGGCCAACGTCCTGACTTTC,CASSQATGTTVSGANVLTF
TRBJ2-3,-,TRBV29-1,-,TGCAGCGTTGAGGGTGGAGGTGCTAACCCTAGCACAGATACGCAGTATTTT,CSVEGGGANPSTDTQYF
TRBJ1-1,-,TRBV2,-,TGTGCCAGCAGTGTTTGGGGAGGGACTGAAGCTTTCTTT,CASSVWGGTEAFF
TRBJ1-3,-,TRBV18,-,TGTGCCAGCTCACCACTCCCCCGGGAGACTCGCTCTGGAAACACCATATATTTT,CASSPLPRETRSGNTIYF
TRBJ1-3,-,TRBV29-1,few,TGCAGCGTACTTCCAGTCTCTGGAAACACCATATATTTT,CSVLPVSGNTIYF
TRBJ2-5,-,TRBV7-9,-,TGTGCCAGCAGCTTAACCCCACCCTCCATGTACTTC,CASSLTPPSMYF
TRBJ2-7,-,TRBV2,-,TGTGCCAGCAGTTCTAACTTGGGCTACGAGCAGTACTTC,CASSSNLGYEQYF
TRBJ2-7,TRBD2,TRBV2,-,TGTGCCAGCAGAGGTCTAGCGGCCCACGAGCAGTACTTC,CASRGLAAHEQYF
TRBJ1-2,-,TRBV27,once,TGTGCCAGCAGTCCGACAGACACTTTTGGCTACACCTTC,CASSPTDTFGYTF